The present entry profiles one TCR beta chain with its context. This entry comes from a study of blood T cell repertoires in COVID-19. In the study overall: Specimens from acute and convalescent COVID-19 originated in the United States, Italy and Spain. T cells, B-cell-depleted T cells, or PBMCs supplied cDNA or gDNA.

The V gene end was trimmed by 7 bases and the J gene end by 2 bases; junction bases not matched to a gene: 9. The CDR3 has 15 amino acids. CDR1 MNHEY and CDR2 SVGAGI come from the germline V gene. Per the study methods: Reference gene primer amplification gave nucleated cell count estimates. Here immunoSEQ multiplex PCR was the method, and the copy in TCRdb shows in-frame clones only, minus some. V and J calls and clone size come straight from that table; D and trimming were deduced from the DNA. The table includes 340,000 or so clones, 80% to 90% detected once. This chain links TRBV6-5 with TRBJ2-5, with TRBD1 matching 8 bases. The clonotype originates from a man aged 50-59 years with active or convalescent COVID-19. Sample: peripheral blood. CDR3 amino acids: CASKGRGRGQETQYF. The CDR3 nucleotides read TGTGCCAGCAAAGGCAGGGGGCGAGGGCAAGAGACCCAGTACTTC.